Each of the 2 T cell receptor beta chains below was sequenced from the same sample in a study of blood T cells in healthy people across ages. The use of a sample-barcoded 5' primer and a J-beta primer mix characterized a second PCR of roughly 7 to 12 cycles. TCRdb redid the calling of the 5' RACE reads with MiXCR, one entry per CDR3 protein. This table holds fewer than 800,000 distinct CDR3 sequences, less than 40% found once. Specimen: blood. The receptors derive from a woman of 80 years or more in good health.

The chain employs TRBV3-1 and TRBJ1-1; D not resolved. The CDR3 totals 15 residues. CDR1 is LGHDT, CDR2 YNNKEL, per germline (reference sequence). Trimming took off 4 bases at V and 7 bases at J, with 19 bases between the two ends. CDR3 residues: CASSPGRQSTSEAFF. CDR3 coding DNA: TGTGCCAGCAGCCCCGGTAGGCAGTCGACAAGTGAAGCTTTCTTT.

The chain joins TRBV6-1 to TRBJ2-5; 10 bases align to TRBD2. The CDR3 spans 16 residues. Trimming took 1 base from V and 11 from J; bases not matched to a gene: 13. Germline V gene lookup returns CDR1 MNHNS and CDR2 SASEGT. The DNA for the CDR3 is TGTGCCAGCAGTGAAGTGAAGCGGGGGGGATTCAATGAGCAGTACTTC. Its translation is CASSEVKRGGFNEQYF.